Below, one T cell receptor (beta chain) is given with its context. Its target is unknown. The CDR3 loop spans 18 amino acids. Antigen-specific CD4+ T cells were first expanded with viral peptide pools by the ViraFEST assay and only then sequenced. Isolating CD4+ T cells followed about 11 days of culture. The cohort was immunized with two doses of either the BNT162b2 or mRNA-1273 vaccine. Nucleocapsid antibodies were negative in the vaccine recipients, who had never had SARS-CoV-2 infection. A few million PBMC per well were cultured with around 9.1 IU/ml IL-2 and approximately 9.1 ug/ml peptides. On both days 3 and 7, half of the culture medium was replaced with IL-2 medium. Profiled with immunoSEQ multiplex PCR; TCRdb holds only in-frame clones, not every one. This sample has about 59,000 clones; roughly 78% occur once, and the top ten carry approximately 1.9%. These data come from a study of vaccination effects on CD4 cells after COVID-19.

The study's findings and limits: The study, lacking early post-infection timepoints, had few convalescent patients.

This sequence joins TRBV21-1 and TRBJ2-7; the tabulated D call, TRBD2, remains unverified against the DNA. TRBV21-1 is noted as a pseudogene. The source is a human donor who received a COVID-19 vaccine. Specimen: CD4+ T cells from PBMCs cultured with HCoV-OC43 spike peptides, collected after COVID-19 vaccination. Subset reported: HCoV-OC43 spike overlapping peptide pool stimulation. The CDR3 protein is CASSNWGGPTPAGHEQYV. CDR3 sequence (DNA): TGTGCCAGCAGCAATTGGGGGGGACCAACACCGGCAGGACACGAGCAGTACGTC.